A selection of T cell receptor beta chains follows, all from one sample in a study of post-analysis software for immune sequencing data. From the PCR reads, TCRdb called clonotypes with MiXCR, one entry per CDR3 protein. Altogether more than 500,000 distinct CDR3 sequences are present, around a third being singletons, with the ten largest covering around 6%. The source material was blood. The source of these receptors is a girl aged 2 to 17 with multiple sclerosis. Both conserved end residues are part of each CDR3. The D gene is left open where the match is weak. Rows give clone size only sometimes, using once, few, many, or a class for an expanded clone.

TRBJ2-7,15,TRBV6-5,NA,TRBD1,TGTGCCAGCAGTTACGCGGGACAGGCCCCCTACGAGCAGTACTTC,CASSYAGQAPYEQYF
TRBJ2-1,13,TRBV7-9,NA,TRBD1,TGTGCCAGTTCGACAGGGGTAGTAGATGAGCAGTTCTTC,CASSTGVVDEQFF
TRBJ2-7,10,TRBV9,NA,NA,TGTGCCAGTAGCGCCTACGAGCAGTGCTTC,CASSAYEQCF
TRBJ1-6,15,TRBV6-5,NA,NA,TGTGCCAGCAGTTACCGAGGGGTCAATAATTCACCCCTCCACTTT,CASSYRGVNNSPLHF
TRBJ2-5,15,TRBV6-6,NA,NA,TGTGCCAGCACTTCCCACGGGGGGCCCTTGGAGACCCAGTACTTC,CASTSHGGPLETQYF
TRBJ2-3,14,TRBV10-2,NA,TRBD2,TGCGCCAATCAAGCGGGGGGAGGCTCTGATACGCAGTATTTT,CANQAGGGSDTQYF
TRBJ2-1,16,TRBV5-1,few,TRBD2,TGCGCCAGCAGCGCTCGCGGAGCGGGGGGCTACAATGAGCAGTTCTTC,CASSARGAGGYNEQFF
TRBJ2-1,17,TRBV5-1,few,TRBD2,TGCGCCAGCAGCTTGGAGCCTAGCGGGGGGGCCTATCGGGAGCAGTTCTTC,CASSLEPSGGAYREQFF
TRBJ2-1,14,TRBV20-1,many,TRBD2,TGCAGTGCTCCGCCGGGGGGCTCCTACAATGAGCAGTTCTTC,CSAPPGGSYNEQFF
TRBJ2-3,17,TRBV4-1,NA,TRBD2,TGCGCCAGCAGCCCACGGACTAGCGGGGATGGCACAGATACGCAGTATTTT,CASSPRTSGDGTDTQYF
TRBJ2-7,13,TRBV20-1,few,NA,TGCAGTGCTAGTCCCGGGACACACTACGAGCAGTACTTC,CSASPGTHYEQYF
TRBJ2-3,15,TRBV11-2,NA,TRBD1,TGTGCCAGCAGCTCAAACAGGGGAGTGGCAGATACGCAGTATTTT,CASSSNRGVADTQYF
TRBJ2-7,14,TRBV27,NA,TRBD2,TGTGCCAGCAGTTTACGGGGGGTCACAGATGAGCAGTACTTC,CASSLRGVTDEQYF
TRBJ1-6,13,TRBV20-1,NA,NA,TGCAGTGCAGCCACAGGGACCTATTCACCCCTCCACTTT,CSAATGTYSPLHF
TRBJ2-7,14,TRBV15,few,NA,TGTGCCACCAGCAGCGGCAAGAGCCGCTACGAGCAGTACTTC,CATSSGKSRYEQYF
TRBJ2-5,13,TRBV10-3,NA,NA,TGTGCCATCACGGGCAGCCTCCAAGAGACCCAGTACTTC,CAITGSLQETQYF
TRBJ1-2,15,TRBV28,few,TRBD1,TGTGCCAGCAGCCACGGACAGGGAAATAACTATGGCTACACCTTC,CASSHGQGNNYGYTF
TRBJ1-2,15,TRBV28,NA,TRBD1,TGTGCCAGCAGTACACGGGACAGGGGCAACTATGGCTACACCTTC,CASSTRDRGNYGYTF
TRBJ2-3,14,TRBV7-2,once,NA,TGTGCCAGCAGCTTAGGGGGGAGCCCGGATACGCAGTATTTT,CASSLGGSPDTQYF
TRBJ2-1,21,TRBV7-6,NA,TRBD1,TGTGCCAGCAGCCCTAGTGCCCGACCGGGACAGGCTAAGGTTACGGGCAATGAGCAGTTCTTC,CASSPSARPGQAKVTGNEQFF
TRBJ1-2,20,TRBV7-3,NA,NA,TGTGCCAGCAGCTTAAAATCAGGTGGAGGACAGAACATAGTGAGAAATGGCTACACCTTC,CASSLKSGGGQNIVRNGYTF
TRBJ2-1,17,TRBV4-1,NA,TRBD1,TGCGCCAGCAGCCAAGAAACGGCAGGGGGCATCAGGAATGAGCAGTTCTTC,CASSQETAGGIRNEQFF